Shown below are 8 T cell receptor beta chains from a single sample sequenced in a study of T cells in Graves' hyperthyroidism and ophthalmopathy. Researchers amplified the TCR beta CDR3 regions from RNA transcripts. First-round RT-PCR targeting the TCR CDR3 was performed with the HTBI primer set. TCRdb passed the multiplex PCR reads through MiXCR, listing each CDR3 protein once. The sample holds around 420,000 distinct CDR3 sequences, roughly an eighth seen once. The sample comprised blood. The origin of the receptors is a woman under 30 with Graves' hyperthyroidism.

This clonotype has at least ten counts. The CDR3 DNA reads TGTGCCAGCAGTTTAAAGCGGGAGACTACGCAGTACTTC. This gives the protein CASSLKRETTQYF. The chain links TRBV27 to TRBJ2-7, with TRBD2 identical over 8 bases. Germline V CDR1 and CDR2: MNHEY, SMNVEV (reference sequence). The CDR3 totals 13 residues. The J segment lost 9 bases and the V segment lost 2 bases, leaving 6 bases of the junction unmatched.

In its sample, this clonotype was seen many times. The rearrangement links TRBV19 to TRBJ2-2; possible D gene TRBD2, 7 bases. The CDR3 spans 14 residues. V was shortened by 7 bases and J by 5 bases, with 14 bases between the two germline ends. Germline CDR1 LNHDA, CDR2 SQIVND (reference sequence). CDR3 protein: CASNRRGGTGELFF. The DNA of the CDR3 is TGTGCCAGTAATCGCAGGGGAGGGACCGGGGAGCTGTTTTTT.

This clonotype appeared many times. The V gene is TRBV27, the J gene TRBJ1-2; TRBD1 aligns across 9 bases. The CDR3 is 16 residues long. CDR1 is MNHEY, CDR2 SMNVEV, per germline (reference sequence). V gave up 10 bases and J gave up 8 bases; unmatched junction bases: 20. The CDR3 loop is CAIPSKLQGASRGYTF. CDR3 nucleotides: TGTGCCATCCCCTCTAAGCTACAGGGGGCTTCCCGGGGCTACACCTTC.

The chain joins TRBV4-2 to TRBJ2-3, with 9 bases aligning to TRBD2. This CDR3 is built from 20 residues. Unmatched junction bases numbered 21, after V lost 1 base and J lost 7 bases. Germline V CDR1 and CDR2: LGHNA, YNFKEQ. The CDR3 sequence is CASSQVVPSGNLPRVYTQYF. The CDR3 DNA reads as TGTGCCAGCAGCCAAGTTGTTCCTAGCGGGAACCTCCCGAGGGTATATACGCAGTATTTT.

This clonotype was recorded a few times. The genes are TRBV27 and TRBJ2-3; 8 bases line up with TRBD2. The CDR3 has 17 amino acids. V dropped 5 bases and J dropped 0; count of bases not matched to a gene: 10. CDR1 MNHEY and CDR2 SMNVEV come from the germline V gene (reference sequence). CDR3 DNA sequence: TGTGCCAGCAGTACCACCTCACTAGCGGCGAGCACAGATACGCAGTATTTT. Amino acids: CASSTTSLAASTDTQYF.

This clonotype was counted a few times. This chain links TRBV29-1 with TRBJ1-1; tentative D call: TRBD1 (5 bases). Trimming cost V 4 bases and J 4 bases, with 7 bases left between them. Germline V gives CDR1 SQVTM, CDR2 ANQGSEA. CDR3 length: 11 residues. This CDR3 is CSVVDSTEAFF. CDR3 sequence (DNA): TGCAGCGTTGTCGACAGCACTGAAGCTTTCTTT.

Ten or more counts support this clonotype. This rearrangement joins TRBV4-2 to TRBJ2-3, with 8 bases matching TRBD2. Per the germline V gene, CDR1 is LGHNA and CDR2 is YNFKEQ. The CDR3 length is 15 residues. V shed 5 bases and J 5 bases; nucleotides not matched to a gene: 9. CDR3: CASSVSGLAGDTQYF. The CDR3 DNA follows: TGTGCCAGCAGCGTTAGCGGTCTAGCGGGAGATACGCAGTATTTT.

This clonotype has only a few counts. V usage is TRBV29-1 and J usage is TRBJ2-3; 8 positions agree with TRBD2. This CDR3 comprises 13 residues. J lost 3 bases, V lost 7 bases, and 6 bases had no gene match. Per germline, CDR1 SQVTM and CDR2 ANQGSEA. The CDR3 DNA is TGCAGCGGGGGGACTAGTTGGACAGATACGCAGTATTTT. It is translated as CSGGTSWTDTQYF.